The 3 T cell receptor beta chains reported below all come from one sample, sequenced in a study of T cells in Graves' hyperthyroidism and ophthalmopathy. What was amplified from RNA transcripts were TCR beta CDR3 regions. First-round RT-PCR of the TCR CDR3 relied on the HTBI primer set. TCRdb called the multiplex PCR reads again in MiXCR, with one record for every CDR3 protein. The sample contains 330,000 or so distinct CDR3 sequences, 15% to 20% of which appear only once. The specimen was blood. These receptor sequences come from a woman between 40 and 55 years old with Graves' ophthalmopathy.

This clonotype showed up many times. The chain recombines TRBV6-2 or TRBV6-3 with TRBJ1-5; D gene ambiguous. The V gene lost 2 bases and the J gene lost 0 bases, with 8 bases spanning the gap. The CDR3 runs to 15 residues. Germline-derived CDR1 and CDR2 are MNHEY and SVGEGT. CDR3: CASSYGSSSNQPQHF. CDR3 sequence (DNA): TGTGCCAGCAGTTACGGGTCAAGTAGCAATCAGCCCCAGCATTTT.

This clonotype was recorded many times. With a much larger clone just one base away, this may be a read error. This CDR3 is missing its conserved last phenylalanine or tryptophan, likely due to a read error. V gene TRBV12-3 or TRBV12-4 combines with J gene TRBJ1-1; D ambiguous. The CDR3 contains 14 residues. V lost 4 bases and J 5 bases, leaving 14 bases between the germline ends. The CDR3 DNA reads as TGTGCCAGCAGTTCCCCACCCGGTGGTACTGAAGCTTTCCTT. This encodes CASSSPPGGTEAFL.

This clonotype was observed at least ten times. The chain uses TRBV20-1 and TRBJ2-7; 7 nucleotides line up with TRBD2. The CDR3 covers 14 residues. V trimming: 3 bases; J trimming: 1 base; junction bases outside the gene matches: 6. The germline CDR1 and CDR2 sequences are DFQATT and SNEGSKA (reference sequence). The CDR3 is CSASNLAASYEQYF. In DNA, the CDR3 is TGCAGTGCTAGTAACCTAGCGGCTTCCTACGAGCAGTACTTC.